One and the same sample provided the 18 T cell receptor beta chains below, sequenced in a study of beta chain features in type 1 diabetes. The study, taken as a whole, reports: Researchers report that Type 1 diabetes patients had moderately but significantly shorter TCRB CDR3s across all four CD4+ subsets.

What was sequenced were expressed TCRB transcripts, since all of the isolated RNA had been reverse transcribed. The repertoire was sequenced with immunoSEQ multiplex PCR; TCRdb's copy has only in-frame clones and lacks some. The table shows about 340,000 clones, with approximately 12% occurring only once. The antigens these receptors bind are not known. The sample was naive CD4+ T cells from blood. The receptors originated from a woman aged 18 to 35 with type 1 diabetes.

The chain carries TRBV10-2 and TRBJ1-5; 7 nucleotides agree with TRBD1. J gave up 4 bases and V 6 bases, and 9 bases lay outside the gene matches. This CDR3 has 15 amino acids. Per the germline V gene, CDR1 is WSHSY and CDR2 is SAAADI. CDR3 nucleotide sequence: TGCGCCAGCAGCCCGACAGGGTTTGGAAATCAGCCCCAGCATTTT. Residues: CASSPTGFGNQPQHF.

As DNA, the CDR3 is TGTGCCAGCAGTGTCCGGGACAGCTCCTACGAGCAGTACTTC. Protein: CASSVRDSSYEQYF. The chain is built from TRBV25-1 and TRBJ2-7, with TRBD1 matching 7 bases. Trimming took 4 bases from V and 0 from J; bases not matched to a gene: 3. The CDR3 length is 14 residues. CDR1 and CDR2 (germline): MGHDK, SYGVNS.

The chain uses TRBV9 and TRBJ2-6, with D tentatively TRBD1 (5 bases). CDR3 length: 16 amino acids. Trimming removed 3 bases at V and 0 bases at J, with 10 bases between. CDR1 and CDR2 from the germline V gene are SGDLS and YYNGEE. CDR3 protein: CASSERQGSGANVLTF. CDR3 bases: TGTGCCAGCAGCGAACGTCAGGGCTCTGGGGCCAACGTCCTGACTTTC. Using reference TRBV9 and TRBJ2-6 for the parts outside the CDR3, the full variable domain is DSGVTQTPKHLITATGQRVTLRCSPRSGDLSVYWYQQSLDQGLQFLIQYYNGEERAKGNILERFSAQQFPDLHSELNLSSLELGDSALYFCASSERQGSGANVLTFGAGSRLTVL.

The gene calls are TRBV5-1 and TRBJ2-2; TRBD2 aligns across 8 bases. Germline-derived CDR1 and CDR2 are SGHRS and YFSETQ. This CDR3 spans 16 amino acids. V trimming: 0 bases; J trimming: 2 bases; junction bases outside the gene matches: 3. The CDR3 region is CASSLVAGGNTGELFF. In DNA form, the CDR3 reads TGCGCCAGCAGCTTGGTGGCGGGGGGAAACACCGGGGAGCTGTTTTTT. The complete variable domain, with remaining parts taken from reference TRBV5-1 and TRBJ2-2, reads KAGVTQTPRYLIKTRGQQVTLSCSPISGHRSVSWYQQTPGQGLQFLFEYFSETQRNKGNFPGRFSGRQFSNSRSEMNVSTLELGDSALYLCASSLVAGGNTGELFFGEGSRLTVL.

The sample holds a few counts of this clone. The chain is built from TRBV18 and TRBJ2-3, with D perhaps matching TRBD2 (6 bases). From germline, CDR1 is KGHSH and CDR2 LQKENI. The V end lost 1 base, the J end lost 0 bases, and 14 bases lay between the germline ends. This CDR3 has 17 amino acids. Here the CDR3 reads CASSPRLGTLSTDTQYF. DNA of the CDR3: TGTGCCAGCTCACCACGGCTCGGGACTCTTAGCACAGATACGCAGTATTTT.

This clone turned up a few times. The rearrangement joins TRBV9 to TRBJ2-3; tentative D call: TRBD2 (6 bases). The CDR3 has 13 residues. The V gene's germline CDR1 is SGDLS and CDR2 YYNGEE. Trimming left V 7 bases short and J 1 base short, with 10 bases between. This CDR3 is CASGERGTDTQYF. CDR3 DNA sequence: TGTGCCAGCGGGGAGCGGGGCACAGATACGCAGTATTTT.

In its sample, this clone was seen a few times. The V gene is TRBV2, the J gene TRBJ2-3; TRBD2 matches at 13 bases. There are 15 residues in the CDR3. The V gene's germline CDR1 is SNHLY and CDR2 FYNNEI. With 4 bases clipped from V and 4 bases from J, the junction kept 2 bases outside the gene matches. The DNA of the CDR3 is TGTGCCAGCAGTGGGACTAGCGGGAGCCCAGATACGCAGTATTTT. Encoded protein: CASSGTSGSPDTQYF.

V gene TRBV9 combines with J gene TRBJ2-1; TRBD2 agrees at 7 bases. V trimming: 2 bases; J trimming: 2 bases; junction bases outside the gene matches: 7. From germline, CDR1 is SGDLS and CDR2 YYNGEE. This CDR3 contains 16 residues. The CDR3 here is CASSVRLAGAYNEQFF. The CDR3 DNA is TGTGCCAGCAGCGTCCGACTAGCCGGTGCCTACAATGAGCAGTTCTTC. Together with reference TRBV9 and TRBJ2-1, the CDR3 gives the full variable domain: DSGVTQTPKHLITATGQRVTLRCSPRSGDLSVYWYQQSLDQGLQFLIQYYNGEERAKGNILERFSAQQFPDLHSELNLSSLELGDSALYFCASSVRLAGAYNEQFFGPGTRLTVL.

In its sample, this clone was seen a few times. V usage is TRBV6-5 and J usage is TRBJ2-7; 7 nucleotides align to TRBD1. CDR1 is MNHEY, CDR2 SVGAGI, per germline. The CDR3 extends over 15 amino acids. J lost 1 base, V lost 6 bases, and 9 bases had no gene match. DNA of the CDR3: TGTGCCAGCAGACCCGACAGGGTTTTATCCTACGAGCAGTACTTC. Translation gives CASRPDRVLSYEQYF.

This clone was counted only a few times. The CDR3 DNA reads TGTGCCAGCAGTGGGGACAGAAACACTGAAGCTTTCTTT. It is translated as CASSGDRNTEAFF. The V gene is TRBV2, the J gene TRBJ1-1, with 7 positions matching TRBD1. Germline CDR1 reads SNHLY; CDR2 reads FYNNEI. The length of the CDR3 is 13 residues. V dropped 4 bases and J dropped 2; count of bases not matched to a gene: 1.

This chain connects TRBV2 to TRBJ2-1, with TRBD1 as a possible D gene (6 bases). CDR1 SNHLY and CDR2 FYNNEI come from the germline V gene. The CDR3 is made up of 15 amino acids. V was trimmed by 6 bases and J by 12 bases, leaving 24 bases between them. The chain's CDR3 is CASRSWALGGVGQFF. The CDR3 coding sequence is TGTGCCAGCAGGTCGTGGGCCTTAGGGGGAGTGGGGCAGTTCTTC.

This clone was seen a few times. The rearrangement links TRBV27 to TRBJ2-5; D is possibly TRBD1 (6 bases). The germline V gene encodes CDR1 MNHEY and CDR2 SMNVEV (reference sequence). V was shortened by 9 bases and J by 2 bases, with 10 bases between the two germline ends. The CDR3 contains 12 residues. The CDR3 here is CASTDRQETQYF. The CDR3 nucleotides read TGTGCCAGTACTGACAGGCAAGAGACCCAGTACTTC.

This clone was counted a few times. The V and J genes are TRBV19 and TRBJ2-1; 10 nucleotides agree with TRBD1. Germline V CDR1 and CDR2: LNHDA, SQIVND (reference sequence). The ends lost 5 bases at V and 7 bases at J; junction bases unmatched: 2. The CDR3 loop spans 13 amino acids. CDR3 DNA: TGTGCCAGTAGTGCGGACAGGGGGAATGAGCAGTTCTTC. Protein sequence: CASSADRGNEQFF.

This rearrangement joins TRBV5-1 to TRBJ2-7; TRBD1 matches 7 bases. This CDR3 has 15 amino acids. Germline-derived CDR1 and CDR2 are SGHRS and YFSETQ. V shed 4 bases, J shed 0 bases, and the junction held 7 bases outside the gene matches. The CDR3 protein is CASSLDRTSSYEQYF. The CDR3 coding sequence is TGCGCCAGCAGCCTGGACAGGACCAGCTCCTACGAGCAGTACTTC.

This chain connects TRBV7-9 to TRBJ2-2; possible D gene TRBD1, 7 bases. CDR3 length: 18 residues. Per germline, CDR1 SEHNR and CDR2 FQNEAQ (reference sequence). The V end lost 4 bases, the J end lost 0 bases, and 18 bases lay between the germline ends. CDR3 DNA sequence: TGTGCCAGCAGCTACACCACGACAGGGAGGTCGAACACCGGGGAGCTGTTTTTT. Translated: CASSYTTTGRSNTGELFF.

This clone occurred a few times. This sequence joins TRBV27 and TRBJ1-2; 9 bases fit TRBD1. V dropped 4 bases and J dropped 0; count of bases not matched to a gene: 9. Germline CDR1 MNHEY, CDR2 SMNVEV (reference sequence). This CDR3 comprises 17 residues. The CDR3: CASSSDRGSGANYGYTF. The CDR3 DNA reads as TGTGCCAGCAGTTCGGACAGGGGTTCGGGGGCTAACTATGGCTACACCTTC.

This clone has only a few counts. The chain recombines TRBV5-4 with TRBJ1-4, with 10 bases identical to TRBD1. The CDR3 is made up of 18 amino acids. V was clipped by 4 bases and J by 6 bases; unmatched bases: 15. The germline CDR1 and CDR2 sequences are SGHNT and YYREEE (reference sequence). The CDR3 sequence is CASSPPPGQGPSDEKLFF. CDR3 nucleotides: TGTGCCAGCAGCCCCCCCCCGGGACAGGGGCCCTCGGATGAAAAACTGTTTTTT.

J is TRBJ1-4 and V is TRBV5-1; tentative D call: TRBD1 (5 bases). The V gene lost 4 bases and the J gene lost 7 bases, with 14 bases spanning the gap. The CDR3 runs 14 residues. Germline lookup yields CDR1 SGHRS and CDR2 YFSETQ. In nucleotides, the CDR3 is TGCGCCAGCAGCCCAGGGAATGGTGGTGAAAAACTGTTTTTT. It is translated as CASSPGNGGEKLFF.